These 21 T cell receptor beta chains were sequenced from one sample in a study of blood T cell repertoires in COVID-19. Sequenced by immunoSEQ multiplex PCR; TCRdb stores in-frame clones only, minus some. The repertoire holds 250,000 to 300,000 clones, with roughly 90% as singletons. The source material was peripheral blood. All receptors come from a woman aged 25 to 39 with COVID-19, enrolled during active disease.

This chain joins TRBV28 and TRBJ2-7, with D tentatively TRBD2 (5 bases). This CDR3 contains 16 residues. V shed 3 bases and J shed 0 bases, with 15 bases lying between them. Germline values: CDR1 MDHEN, CDR2 SYDVKM. The CDR3 sequence is CASSLRSGLSSYEQYF. The DNA for the CDR3 is TGTGCCAGCAGTTTGAGAAGCGGCCTTAGCTCCTACGAGCAGTACTTC. Full variable domain (missing parts from reference TRBV28 and TRBJ2-7): DVKVTQSSRYLVKRTGEKVFLECVQDMDHENMFWYRQDPGLGLRLIYFSYDVKMKEKGDIPEGYSVSREKKERFSLILESASTNQTSMYLCASSLRSGLSSYEQYFGPGTRLTVT.

CDR3 nucleotides: TGTGCCAGTAGTCTCCGCACCGGGGTTAGGAACACCGGGGAGCTGTTTTTT. Protein: CASSLRTGVRNTGELFF. The rearrangement links TRBV19 to TRBJ2-2; TRBD2 is a possible D gene (5 bases). Trimming removed 5 bases from V and 1 base from J, with 17 bases in between. CDR3 length equals 17 residues. Germline lookup yields CDR1 LNHDA and CDR2 SQIVND (reference sequence). The variable domain in full, completed from reference TRBV19 and TRBJ2-2, reads DGGITQSPKYLFRKEGQNVTLSCEQNLNHDAMYWYRQDPGQGLRLIYYSQIVNDFQKGDIAEGYSVSREKKESFPLTVTSAQKNPTAFYLCASSLRTGVRNTGELFFGEGSRLTVL.

This rearrangement joins TRBV7-2 to TRBJ2-2, with 7 nucleotides matching TRBD2. V lost 4 bases and J lost 6; bases outside the gene matches: 11. This CDR3 contains 16 residues. Per germline, CDR1 SGHTA and CDR2 FQGNSA. The CDR3 reads CASSWGGAGGSGELFF. CDR3 nucleotide sequence: TGTGCCAGCAGCTGGGGGGGAGCAGGAGGGTCCGGGGAGCTGTTTTTT.

The CDR3 protein is CASSSAGDDSPLHF. Here the CDR3 DNA reads TGTGCCAGCTCATCGGCAGGGGACGATTCACCCCTCCACTTT. The chain links TRBV18 to TRBJ1-6, with a weak D call TRBD1 (6 bases). Trimming removed 5 bases at V and 8 bases at J, with 13 bases between. This CDR3 contains 14 residues. Germline assignment: CDR1 KGHSH and CDR2 LQKENI.

This clone was recorded only once. The chain links TRBV5-1 to TRBJ1-2; TRBD1 is a possible D gene (6 bases). Germline V gives CDR1 SGHRS, CDR2 YFSETQ. The CDR3 spans 15 residues. The V end lost 0 bases, the J end lost 4 bases, and 13 bases lay between the germline ends. The CDR3 spells CASSLARGAGYGYTF. The CDR3 region has the DNA TGCGCCAGCAGCTTGGCCCGGGGGGCTGGCTATGGCTACACCTTC.

V usage is TRBV3-1 (or the pseudogene TRBV3-2) and J usage is TRBJ1-5, with D unresolved. From germline, CDR1 is LGHDT and CDR2 YNNKEL (reference sequence). This CDR3 comprises 15 residues. V lost 4 bases and J lost 3, with 13 bases in between. The CDR3 DNA is TGTGCCAGCAGCCGATCTTGGACTAACAATCAGCCCCAGCATTTT. Translated, it gives CASSRSWTNNQPQHF.

The V gene is TRBV5-1, the J gene TRBJ1-4; D not resolved. V gave up 5 bases and J gave up 7 bases, with 15 bases separating them. This CDR3 is 14 amino acids long. Germline V CDR1 and CDR2: SGHRS, YFSETQ. The CDR3 DNA is TGCGCCAGCAGACCGGACCCGGGGAGTGAAAAACTGTTTTTT. This translates into CASRPDPGSEKLFF.

The V and J genes are TRBV13 and TRBJ2-1; 9 positions match TRBD1. The germline V gene encodes CDR1 PRHDT and CDR2 FYEKMQ (reference sequence). The CDR3 loop spans 16 amino acids. V shed 3 bases, J shed 7 bases, and the junction held 10 bases outside the gene matches. CDR3 sequence: CASSFGQGRAINEQFF. In DNA form, the CDR3 reads TGTGCCAGCAGCTTCGGACAGGGGCGGGCCATAAATGAGCAGTTCTTC.

This chain uses TRBV12-5 with TRBJ2-1; the D gene is possibly TRBD1 (8 bases). Germline values: CDR1 LGHNT, CDR2 FRNRAP. The V gene lost 4 bases and the J gene lost 7 bases, with 26 bases spanning the gap. The CDR3 sequence is 18 residues long. The CDR3 here is CASGWVLQGGDLGNEQFF. Here the CDR3 DNA reads TGTGCTAGTGGTTGGGTCTTACAGGGGGGGGATTTAGGGAATGAGCAGTTCTTC.

The chain links TRBV5-6 to TRBJ1-2, with TRBD1 identical over 11 bases. The junction had 9 bases not matched to a gene; V was cut back by 4 bases and J by 4 bases. Germline CDR1 is SGHDT and CDR2 is YYEEEE. The CDR3 has 16 residues. Written as DNA, the CDR3 is TGTGCCAGCAGCCAAGGACAGGGGGCCCGGGGCTATGGCTACACCTTC. This codes for CASSQGQGARGYGYTF. The full variable domain, its missing parts supplied by reference TRBV5-6 and TRBJ1-2, is DAGVTQSPTHLIKTRGQQVTLRCSPKSGHDTVSWYQQALGQGPQFIFQYYEEEERQRGNFPDRFSGHQFPNYSSELNVNALLLGDSALYLCASSQGQGARGYGYTFGSGTRLTVV.

The chain employs TRBV18 and TRBJ1-5; D perhaps matches TRBD1 (6 bases). Trimming stripped 3 bases from V and 4 bases from J, with 10 bases between. The germline V gene encodes CDR1 KGHSH and CDR2 LQKENI. The CDR3 contains 14 residues. This CDR3 reads CASSPGRGNQPQHF. The CDR3 nucleotides read TGTGCCAGCTCACCGGGCAGGGGAAATCAGCCCCAGCATTTT.

The chain has TRBV28 and TRBJ1-2, with TRBD1 matching over 8 bases. V trimming: 0 bases; J trimming: 4 bases; junction bases outside the gene matches: 1. Per germline, CDR1 MDHEN and CDR2 SYDVKM. The CDR3 loop spans 14 amino acids. Written as DNA, the CDR3 is TGTGCCAGCAGTTTATGGGACAGGGCCTATGGCTACACCTTC. It codes for CASSLWDRAYGYTF.

The rearrangement links TRBV4-1 to TRBJ2-2; 9 nucleotides align to TRBD1. CDR1 is MGHRA and CDR2 is YSYEKL in the germline V gene. The CDR3 contains 16 residues. V gave up 0 bases and J gave up 7 bases; unmatched junction bases: 6. The CDR3 region is CASSQDRQGVNGELFF. The DNA for the CDR3 is TGCGCCAGCAGCCAAGATCGACAGGGGGTTAACGGGGAGCTGTTTTTT.

The chain carries TRBV5-6 and TRBJ2-3, with 11 bases lining up with TRBD2. There are 15 residues in the CDR3. The germline V gene has CDR1 SGHDT and CDR2 YYEEEE. V trimming: 5 bases; J trimming: 6 bases; junction bases outside the gene matches: 8. As DNA, the CDR3 is TGTGCCAGCAGTCAACTAGCGGGAGTAGCGGATACGCAGTATTTT. Translation: CASSQLAGVADTQYF.

This rearrangement joins TRBV5-8 to TRBJ1-3; D is uncertain. CDR3 size: 15 residues. Germline V lookup: CDR1 SGHTS, CDR2 YDEGEE. Trimming shortened V by 3 bases and J by 0 bases, and 10 bases separated the two germline ends. CDR3 region: CASSWQAYSGNTIYF. CDR3 DNA sequence: TGTGCCAGCAGCTGGCAGGCTTACTCTGGAAACACCATATATTTT.

The rearrangement links TRBV10-3 to TRBJ2-7; 11 positions match TRBD1. The CDR3 is made up of 18 amino acids. J was trimmed by 5 bases and V by 1 base; bases with no gene match: 13. Per germline, CDR1 ENHRY and CDR2 SYGVKD. The CDR3 bases are TGTGCCATCAGTGAGTACAGAACCGGGACAGGGGGACGGGACGAGCAGTACTTC. This gives the protein CAISEYRTGTGGRDEQYF.

The rearrangement links TRBV7-9 to TRBJ2-6; a possible D gene is TRBD1 (6 bases). This CDR3 spans 14 amino acids. The germline CDR1 and CDR2 sequences are SEHNR and FQNEAQ (reference sequence). Trimming removed 5 bases from V and 2 bases from J, with 7 bases in between. The DNA for the CDR3 is TGTGCCAGCAGCACAGGGACTGGGGCCAACGTCCTGACTTTC. Translating it yields CASSTGTGANVLTF.

This chain links TRBV27 with TRBJ2-7; 7 bases fit TRBD1. CDR1 is MNHEY and CDR2 is SMNVEV in the germline V gene (reference sequence). The CDR3 extends over 15 amino acids. V dropped 5 bases and J dropped 4; count of bases not matched to a gene: 11. The CDR3 sequence is CASSPQTGPPYEQYF. The DNA for the CDR3 is TGTGCCAGCAGTCCCCAGACAGGGCCGCCTTACGAGCAGTACTTC.

The chain is built from TRBV10-3 and TRBJ2-3; 8 bases are shared with TRBD2. The CDR3 is made up of 16 amino acids. Germline V gene lookup returns CDR1 ENHRY and CDR2 SYGVKD. V gave up 3 bases and J gave up 2 bases; unmatched junction bases: 7. CDR3 DNA: TGTGCCATCAGTGAAACTAGCGGAGGGGTCACAGATACGCAGTATTTT. Translating it yields CAISETSGGVTDTQYF.

The chain is built from TRBV7-9 and TRBJ1-4; 10 nucleotides line up with TRBD1. V shed 1 base and J 3 bases; nucleotides not matched to a gene: 2. The CDR3 runs to 16 residues. Germline CDR1 is SEHNR and CDR2 is FQNEAQ (reference sequence). CDR3 loop: CASSLGQGASNEKLFF. DNA for the CDR3: TGTGCCAGCAGCTTAGGACAGGGGGCTTCTAATGAAAAACTGTTTTTT.

The chain carries TRBV10-1 and TRBJ2-5; D possibly corresponds to TRBD1 (5 bases). The ends were cut back, 4 bases at V and 5 bases at J, with 14 bases in the middle. Germline assignment: CDR1 WNHNN and CDR2 SYGVQD (reference sequence). The CDR3 has 14 residues. This CDR3 is CASSGGSRAETQYF. CDR3 sequence (DNA): TGCGCCAGCAGTGGTGGGTCCAGGGCGGAGACCCAGTACTTC.